Following are 21 T cell receptor beta chains from one sample sequenced in a study of metastatic and nonmetastatic thyroid tumors. None of the patients had undergone any treatment ahead of thyroid surgery. Using MiXCR, TCRdb re-called clones from the PCR reads. The sample lists roughly 30,000 clones; more than 10% were seen once. Sequenced material: blood. These receptor sequences come from a female donor with papillary thyroid cancer or a benign thyroid nodule (not recorded which). Some clones in this sample may be carry-over from other donors' samples.

There are many counts of this clone. The CDR3 coding sequence is TGTGCCAGCAGTTATGTAGCTCATGAGCAGTTCTTC. Its translation is CASSYVAHEQFF. The chain couples TRBV6-2 or TRBV6-3 to TRBJ2-1; D not resolved. The CDR3 length is 12 residues. Trimming stripped 3 bases from V and 8 bases from J, with 8 bases between. Germline V gives CDR1 MNHEY, CDR2 SVGEGT.

This clone was observed many times. The V and J genes are TRBV9 and TRBJ1-3; 10 bases are shared with TRBD1. Losses at the gene ends were 4 bases for V and 0 bases for J; bases not matched to a gene: 10. The CDR3 totals 18 residues. Germline assignment: CDR1 SGDLS and CDR2 YYNGEE. This CDR3 reads CASSTPGTGAFSGNTIYF. The DNA of the CDR3 is TGTGCCAGCAGCACACCCGGGACAGGGGCCTTCTCTGGAAACACCATATATTTT.

This clone was seen ten or more times. The chain joins TRBV7-9 to TRBJ2-1; weak D call: TRBD2 (5 bases). The V and J ends lost 4 bases and 5 bases respectively, with 15 bases between them. The CDR3 extends over 15 amino acids. The germline CDR1 and CDR2 sequences are SEHNR and FQNEAQ (reference sequence). CDR3 in amino acids: CASSSRYLSDNEQFF. For the CDR3, the DNA is TGTGCCAGCAGCTCTAGGTACCTTAGCGACAATGAGCAGTTCTTC.

This clone ranks as medium-sized (0.01 to 0.1%). The genes are TRBV6-1 and TRBJ1-5; TRBD1 agrees at 8 bases. The J segment lost 6 bases and the V segment lost 4 bases, leaving 5 bases of the junction unmatched. The germline V gene encodes CDR1 MNHNS and CDR2 SASEGT. The CDR3 contains 14 residues. CDR3 sequence (DNA): TGTGCCAGCAGTGGGCAGGGGGCAGGTCAGCCCCAGCATTTT. Its protein is CASSGQGAGQPQHF.

This clone has more than one count but fewer than ten. A much bigger clone sits one base away, suggesting this may be a read error. This sequence joins TRBV29-1 and TRBJ2-3; D is perhaps TRBD1 or TRBD2 (6 bases each). CDR3 size: 15 residues. CDR1 is SQVTM, CDR2 ANQGSEA, per germline. The CDR3, as DNA: TGCAGCCTCAAATCATGGGGGGCTAGCACAGATGCGCAGTATTTT. Its translation is CSLKSWGASTDAQYF.

This clone came up many times. J is TRBJ1-1 and V is TRBV5-1; tentative D call: TRBD1 (6 bases). V was cut by 4 bases and J by 6 bases, with 10 bases left in between. The CDR3 covers 12 residues. CDR1 SGHRS and CDR2 YFSETQ come from the germline V gene. DNA for the CDR3: TGCGCCAGCAGCCTCAGGGGCGCTGAAGCTTTCTTT. Protein sequence: CASSLRGAEAFF.

This sequence joins TRBV6-1 and TRBJ1-1; D perhaps matches TRBD1 (6 bases). The CDR3 is 14 amino acids. CDR1 and CDR2 from the germline V gene are MNHNS and SASEGT. V gave up 6 bases and J gave up 2 bases, with 13 bases separating them. The CDR3 coding sequence is TGTGCCAGCAGCACCGGGACACGAAACACTGAAGCTTTCTTT. It yields the protein CASSTGTRNTEAFF.

The chain carries TRBV28 and TRBJ2-3, with 12 bases identical to TRBD2. From germline, CDR1 is MDHEN and CDR2 SYDVKM. The CDR3 sequence is 16 residues long. The junction had 7 bases not matched to a gene; V was cut back by 5 bases and J by 4 bases. This CDR3 reads CASSTRTSGIPDTQYF. In nucleotides, the CDR3 is TGTGCCAGCAGTACCCGGACTAGCGGGATCCCAGATACGCAGTATTTT.

Ten or more counts support this clone. The chain uses TRBV30 and TRBJ1-2, with 7 bases that match TRBD1. CDR1 is GTSNPN and CDR2 is SVGIG in the germline V gene (reference sequence). The CDR3 contains 12 residues. J was trimmed by 5 bases and V by 4 bases; bases with no gene match: 4. The CDR3 spells CAWKGAAYGYTF. The DNA for the CDR3 is TGTGCCTGGAAGGGGGCAGCTTATGGCTACACCTTC.

This clone has ten or more counts. V and J are TRBV6-2 or TRBV6-3 and TRBJ2-7; TRBD2 matches at 8 bases. The V segment lost 2 bases and the J segment 7 bases; nucleotides outside the gene matches: 13. There are 16 residues in the CDR3. Germline assignment: CDR1 MNHEY and CDR2 SVGEGT. The CDR3 loop reads CASSYPTSGRAKEQYF. The DNA for the CDR3 is TGTGCCAGCAGTTACCCTACTAGCGGACGCGCTAAAGAGCAGTACTTC.

This clone was seen a few times. The CDR3 does not end in the conserved phenylalanine or tryptophan, so this is likely a read error. The gene calls are TRBV12-3 or TRBV12-4 and TRBJ2-1; D possibly corresponds to TRBD1 (6 bases). CDR3 length equals 16 residues. This CDR3 is CASRVRAGTPYNEQFL. The CDR3 nucleotides are TGTGCCAGCAGGGTAAGGGCCGGGACACCCTACAACGAGCAGTTCCTC.

This clone was recorded many times. The V gene is TRBV7-8, the J gene TRBJ2-7, with unresolved D. The CDR3 is 13 amino acids. Germline V gene data show CDR1 as SGHVS and CDR2 as FQNEAQ. V was shortened by 3 bases and J by 5 bases, with 11 bases between the two germline ends. DNA of the CDR3: TGTGCCAGCAGCTTCAGGTCCCCAGACGAGCAGTACTTC. This codes for CASSFRSPDEQYF.

This clone was seen repeatedly, ten times or more. This sample includes further DNA sequences coding for the same CDR3. The CDR3 loop reads CSVRVATEFF. In DNA, the CDR3 is TGCAGCGTTCGAGTGGCTACCGAGTTCTTC. The V call is TRBV29-1, the J call TRBJ2-1; D gene ambiguous. The CDR3 contains 10 residues. V dropped 5 bases and J dropped 14 bases, with 13 bases sitting between them. Germline V gene data show CDR1 as SQVTM and CDR2 as ANQGSEA.

This clone was recorded a few times. A read error may produce the germline difference seen at one junction end. The gene calls are TRBV18 and TRBJ2-1, with 8 positions matching TRBD1. The CDR3 has 14 residues. Germline CDR1 reads KGHSH; CDR2 reads LQKENI. The CDR3 coding sequence is TGTGCCAGCTCACCCGGGACAGGCTACAATGAGCAGCTCTTC. Translation gives CASSPGTGYNEQLF.

This clone has just a few counts. The rearrangement links TRBV6-1 to TRBJ1-5; a possible D gene is TRBD1 (5 bases). The CDR3 sequence is 14 residues long. From germline, CDR1 is MNHNS and CDR2 SASEGT. V dropped 7 bases and J dropped 1 base, with 11 bases sitting between them. This CDR3 reads CASMAGLSNQPQHF. The CDR3 DNA reads TGTGCCAGCATGGCAGGGTTAAGCAATCAGCCCCAGCATTTT.

This clone appeared many times. A read error may be the cause here, since a much bigger clone is one base away. The missing conserved phenylalanine or tryptophan at the end of this CDR3 makes a read error likely. The chain joins TRBV11-2 to TRBJ2-3, with 8 bases lining up with TRBD2. This CDR3 is built from 14 residues. The V and J ends lost 7 bases and 3 bases, in that order; junction bases with no gene match: 6. Germline V gene sequence: CDR1 SGHAT, CDR2 FQNNGV. The CDR3 DNA follows: TGTGCCAGCAACGAGCGGGGGCTGACAGATACGCAGTATCTT. This sequence encodes CASNERGLTDTQYL.

This chain joins TRBV19 and TRBJ2-1, with D unresolved. Trimming left V 6 bases short and J 3 bases short, with 6 bases between. The CDR3 length is 12 residues. Germline lookup yields CDR1 LNHDA and CDR2 SQIVND (reference sequence). This CDR3 is CASRGYYNEQFF. The CDR3 DNA sequence: TGTGCCAGTAGAGGCTACTACAATGAGCAGTTCTTC.

This clone was counted ten times or more. This chain links TRBV7-2 with TRBJ2-6, with D unresolved. V was trimmed by 1 base and J by 1 base, leaving 2 bases between them. This CDR3 is built from 14 residues. The V gene's germline CDR1 is SGHTA and CDR2 FQGNSA. The CDR3 loop reads CASSLVSGANVLTF. As DNA, the CDR3 is TGTGCCAGCAGCTTAGTATCTGGGGCCAACGTCCTGACTTTC.

The gene calls are TRBV12-3 or TRBV12-4 and TRBJ2-7; no clear D. This CDR3 region has 19 residues. Trimming removed 2 bases from V and 5 bases from J, with 28 bases in between. The CDR3 nucleotides read TGTGCCAGCAGTTTACACCCCGCCTCCGTTGTGGGGTTTGAGGACGAGCAGTACTTC. Its protein product is CASSLHPASVVGFEDEQYF.

The CDR3 protein is CAIKSGGSTEAFF. The CDR3 bases are TGTGCCATTAAATCAGGGGGAAGCACTGAAGCTTTCTTT. The chain uses TRBV10-3 and TRBJ1-1, with 7 bases identical to TRBD1. The CDR3 loop spans 13 amino acids. Germline V gene lookup returns CDR1 ENHRY and CDR2 SYGVKD. The junction had 8 bases not matched to a gene; V was cut back by 9 bases and J by 4 bases.

This clone has ten or more counts. The rearrangement joins TRBV6-1 to TRBJ2-3; a weak D match, TRBD1 (6 bases). The CDR3 runs 16 residues. Per germline, CDR1 MNHNS and CDR2 SASEGT. Trimming removed 5 bases at V and 2 bases at J, with 17 bases between. DNA of the CDR3: TGTGCCAGCAGTTTTTGGACAGCCGGGGCCACAGATACGCAGTATTTT. The encoded protein is CASSFWTAGATDTQYF.